The 21 T cell receptor beta chains listed next were all sequenced from one sample in a study of CD8 T cells in ankylosing spondylitis. TCRdb re-called the 5' RACE reads through MiXCR, storing one row per CDR3 protein. The data show 200,000 to 300,000 distinct CDR3 sequences, about 24% seen once. The sample taken for sequencing was blood, either unsorted or a sorted T cell fraction (not recorded which). The receptors were sampled from a male donor with ankylosing spondylitis or in good health (not recorded which).

The table lists this clonotype with many counts. This chain's CDR3 is CSADARRAGDYNEQFF. CDR3 nucleotides: TGCAGTGCAGATGCGAGGAGAGCGGGGGACTACAATGAGCAGTTCTTC. The gene calls are TRBV20-1 and TRBJ2-1, with 8 bases lining up with TRBD2. In germline, CDR1 is DFQATT, CDR2 SNEGSKA (reference sequence). J was trimmed by 3 bases and V by 6 bases; bases with no gene match: 13. This CDR3 region has 16 residues.

This clonotype was counted many times. J is TRBJ2-1 and V is TRBV20-1, with TRBD2 as a possible D gene (6 bases). Germline V gene lookup returns CDR1 DFQATT and CDR2 SNEGSKA (reference sequence). The V and J ends lost 6 bases and 3 bases respectively, with 15 bases between them. This CDR3 has 14 residues. The CDR3 nucleotides read TGCAGTGCGGTGGGGGGTGCTATCTACAATGAGCAGTTCTTC. Protein sequence: CSAVGGAIYNEQFF.

This clonotype was observed a handful of times. V gene TRBV7-2 combines with J gene TRBJ1-1; 8 nucleotides line up with TRBD1. Trimming removed 0 bases from V and 5 bases from J; junction bases left unmatched: 8. The CDR3 sequence is 16 residues long. Germline V gene lookup returns CDR1 SGHTA and CDR2 FQGNSA. The CDR3 sequence is CASSLADSGGGTEAFF. In DNA form, the CDR3 reads TGTGCCAGCAGCTTAGCGGACTCAGGGGGCGGGACTGAAGCTTTCTTT. Full variable domain (outside the CDR3, taken from reference TRBV7-2 and TRBJ1-1): GAGVSQSPSNKVTEKGKDVELRCDPISGHTALYWYRQSLGQGLEFLIYFQGNSAPDKSGLPSDRFSAERTGGSVSTLTIQRTQQEDSAVYLCASSLADSGGGTEAFFGQGTRLTVV.

This clonotype was recorded many times. This chain joins TRBV20-1 and TRBJ1-5, with 7 positions matching TRBD1. Per the germline V gene, CDR1 is DFQATT and CDR2 is SNEGSKA (reference sequence). V trimming: 6 bases; J trimming: 8 bases; junction bases outside the gene matches: 10. This CDR3 contains 13 residues. The CDR3 DNA is TGCAGTGCCGGTAGGGGGCCCAGTAAGCCCCAGCATTTT. It encodes CSAGRGPSKPQHF.

This clonotype was detected a few times. The rearrangement links TRBV20-1 to TRBJ1-2, with unresolved D. Germline CDR1 and CDR2: DFQATT and SNEGSKA (reference sequence). The CDR3 totals 11 residues. V lost 6 bases, J lost 4 bases, and 9 bases lay in between. The CDR3 loop reads CSASPAYGYTF. CDR3 nucleotide sequence: TGCAGTGCCTCTCCTGCCTATGGCTACACCTTC.

This sequence joins TRBV4-2 and TRBJ2-7; TRBD2 might be the D (6 bases). This CDR3 contains 16 residues. The ends were cut back, 4 bases at V and 2 bases at J, with 18 bases in the middle. In germline, CDR1 is LGHNA, CDR2 YNFKEQ. The CDR3 sequence: CASSLTGVGATYEQYF. The CDR3 DNA follows: TGTGCCAGCAGCCTTACGGGAGTTGGAGCAACCTACGAGCAGTACTTC.

This clonotype was seen a few times. The chain uses TRBV20-1 and TRBJ2-1; D is undetermined. With 1 base removed from V and 1 base from J, the gap between germline ends came to 8 bases. From germline, CDR1 is DFQATT and CDR2 SNEGSKA (reference sequence). This CDR3 is 14 amino acids long. The CDR3 DNA follows: TGCAGTGCTAGAGTTGCATTATCCTACAATGAGCAGTTCTTC. Encoded protein: CSARVALSYNEQFF.

The sample holds many counts of this clonotype. V is TRBV7-2 and J is TRBJ2-3; D is tentatively TRBD1 or TRBD2 (5 bases each). V was pared by 5 bases and J by 2 bases, with 11 bases between. CDR3 length: 14 amino acids. Germline lookup yields CDR1 SGHTA and CDR2 FQGNSA. The CDR3 DNA reads TGTGCCAGCAGCCGGGACGGTAACACAGATACGCAGTATTTT. Translation: CASSRDGNTDTQYF. Full variable domain (outside the CDR3, taken from reference TRBV7-2 and TRBJ2-3): GAGVSQSPSNKVTEKGKDVELRCDPISGHTALYWYRQSLGQGLEFLIYFQGNSAPDKSGLPSDRFSAERTGGSVSTLTIQRTQQEDSAVYLCASSRDGNTDTQYFGPGTRLTVL.

J is TRBJ2-1 and V is TRBV20-1; 10 bases agree with TRBD2. Losses at the gene ends were 3 bases for V and 9 bases for J; bases not matched to a gene: 11. The CDR3 loop spans 15 amino acids. Germline lookup yields CDR1 DFQATT and CDR2 SNEGSKA (reference sequence). The chain's CDR3 is CSARDGASGGSEQFF. The CDR3, as DNA: TGCAGTGCTAGGGATGGCGCTAGCGGGGGAAGTGAGCAGTTCTTC.

This clonotype was picked up many times. The chain links TRBV20-1 to TRBJ2-7; 8 bases line up with TRBD2. V trimming: 6 bases; J trimming: 0 bases; junction bases outside the gene matches: 4. CDR3 size: 13 residues. CDR1 DFQATT and CDR2 SNEGSKA come from the germline V gene (reference sequence). CDR3 protein: CSASGGSSYEQYF. CDR3 in DNA: TGCAGTGCCTCGGGGGGGTCCTCCTACGAGCAGTACTTC.

V and J are TRBV5-5 and TRBJ2-1; D gene unclear. CDR3 size: 13 residues. CDR1 is SGHKS, CDR2 YYEKEE, per germline (reference sequence). V shed 4 bases and J shed 8 bases, with 13 bases lying between them. This CDR3 reads CASSLGPRDEQFF. The CDR3 DNA reads TGTGCCAGCAGCCTGGGCCCGCGTGATGAGCAGTTCTTC.

This chain joins TRBV12-3 or TRBV12-4 and TRBJ1-6; 7 bases align to TRBD1. The CDR3 contains 17 residues. Trimming cost V 11 bases and J 7 bases; bases outside gene matches: 20. This chain's CDR3 is CASERQGPLNGNSPLHF. Here the CDR3 DNA reads TGTGCCTCTGAGAGACAGGGACCCCTAAACGGCAATTCACCCCTCCACTTT.

This clonotype occurred once. This clone may be a read error of a much larger clone one base away. J is TRBJ2-7 and V is TRBV12-3 or TRBV12-4, with unresolved D. The CDR3 loop spans 11 amino acids. The V gene lost 2 bases and the J gene lost 3 bases, with 2 bases spanning the gap. The CDR3 sequence is CASSLIYEQYF. In DNA form, the CDR3 reads TGTGCCAGCAGTTTAATCTACGAGCAGTACTTC.

In this sample, this clonotype turned up many times. This rearrangement joins TRBV12-3 or TRBV12-4 to TRBJ1-1; D not resolved. V gave up 5 bases and J gave up 6 bases, with 16 bases separating them. This CDR3 spans 14 amino acids. The CDR3 DNA reads TGTGCCAGCAGTCTCCTAGGGAAACGAGCTGAAGCTTTCTTT. It specifies CASSLLGKRAEAFF.

In its sample, this clonotype was seen a few times. The rearrangement joins TRBV20-1 to TRBJ1-5, with a weak D call TRBD1 (6 bases). The CDR3 contains 13 residues. Trimming removed 0 bases at V and 7 bases at J, with 10 bases between. Germline V gene sequence: CDR1 DFQATT, CDR2 SNEGSKA (reference sequence). In nucleotides, the CDR3 is TGCAGTGCTAGAGACAGGGGAATCCAGCCCCAGCATTTT. This gives the protein CSARDRGIQPQHF.

The chain couples TRBV4-2 to TRBJ2-7; D is uncertain. From germline, CDR1 is LGHNA and CDR2 YNFKEQ. V lost 0 bases to trimming and J lost 7 bases, with 7 bases between them. The CDR3 extends over 12 amino acids. CDR3 region: CASSQDGAEQYF. Written as DNA, the CDR3 is TGTGCCAGCAGCCAAGATGGAGCGGAGCAGTACTTC.

This clonotype was detected many times. V is TRBV20-1 and J is TRBJ2-2, with D maybe TRBD2 (8 bases). Germline CDR1 DFQATT, CDR2 SNEGSKA (reference sequence). The ends were cut back, 6 bases at V and 3 bases at J, with 20 bases in the middle. The CDR3 runs 16 residues. CDR3 sequence (DNA): TGCAGTGCGCTCGGCTCGGGAGGGGGCTACACCGGGGAGCTGTTTTTT. This sequence encodes CSALGSGGGYTGELFF.

The table lists this clonotype with a few counts. V is TRBV29-1 and J is TRBJ2-3; maybe TRBD1 (7 bases). From germline, CDR1 is SQVTM and CDR2 ANQGSEA. The CDR3 sequence is 11 residues long. CDR3 in amino acids: CSGGGADTQYF. CDR3 DNA sequence: TGCAGTGGAGGGGGCGCAGATACGCAGTATTTT.

The V call is TRBV5-1, the J call TRBJ2-1; D is uncertain. The CDR3 length is 14 residues. V was trimmed by 2 bases and J by 4 bases, leaving 10 bases between them. Germline values: CDR1 SGHRS, CDR2 YFSETQ. CDR3: CASSFRADYNEQFF. The CDR3 region has the DNA TGCGCCAGCAGCTTTAGGGCAGATTACAATGAGCAGTTCTTC.

This clonotype was observed a handful of times. This chain joins TRBV20-1 and TRBJ1-6; D is undetermined. This CDR3 is built from 14 residues. Germline V gene lookup returns CDR1 DFQATT and CDR2 SNEGSKA (reference sequence). Deletions cut 2 bases from V and 10 bases from J, with 15 bases between. CDR3 in amino acids: CSARPRPGSSPLHF. CDR3 coding DNA: TGCAGTGCTAGACCCCGCCCGGGAAGCTCACCCCTCCACTTT.

The V call is TRBV7-2, the J call TRBJ2-1; 9 bases agree with TRBD1. Germline loops: CDR1 SGHTA, CDR2 FQGNSA. The J segment lost 8 bases and the V segment lost 6 bases, leaving 11 bases of the junction unmatched. The CDR3 is 15 residues long. The CDR3 bases are TGTGCCAGCAGTTTCCGGGGACAGGGTAGCGATGAGCAGTTCTTC. Protein sequence: CASSFRGQGSDEQFF. The full variable domain, completed using reference TRBV7-2 and TRBJ2-1, is GAGVSQSPSNKVTEKGKDVELRCDPISGHTALYWYRQSLGQGLEFLIYFQGNSAPDKSGLPSDRFSAERTGGSVSTLTIQRTQQEDSAVYLCASSFRGQGSDEQFFGPGTRLTVL.